This T cell receptor beta chain was identified in a study of OX40 agonist ivuxolimab in advanced cancers. Study details: Ivuxolimab was administered intravenously to patients at 0.01 to 10 mg/kg every 2 weeks.

With baseline, cycle 4 day 1, and cycle 7 day 1 as timepoints, blood was sampled. J gave up 5 bases and V 6 bases, and 9 bases lay outside the gene matches. Per germline, CDR1 SGHRS and CDR2 YFSETQ. The CDR3 covers 17 residues. Study-level points and caveats: Low normalized clonal expansion also occurred in some nonresponding patients.

In the case of this clone: Antigen unknown.

TCRdb's table, derived via immunoSEQ multiplex PCR, lists solely in-frame clones and lacks some. The profile shows about 47,000 clones, 80% to 90% of them singletons. The TCR sequence derives from an adult with an advanced solid tumor such as melanoma, head and neck, liver or kidney cancer. This specimen was CD4+ or CD8+ T cells sorted from blood, taken in a trial of the OX40 agonist ivuxolimab. This chain joins TRBV5-1 and TRBJ2-2; 14 positions match TRBD2. DNA of the CDR3: TGCGCCAGCACTGGACTAGCGGGGGGCCCAGGTACCGGGGAGCTGTTTTTT. This encodes CASTGLAGGPGTGELFF.